The 17 T cell receptor beta chains below were found in one sample sequenced in a study of T cell changes during pregnancy in multiple sclerosis. Clones were sequenced by immunoSEQ multiplex PCR, and TCRdb holds only the in-frame ones, with some missing. The repertoire has more than 25,000 clones, 89% of them found once; the top ten carry roughly 11%. The sequencing here drew on CD8+ T cells from peripheral blood mononuclear cells, taken in the third trimester of pregnancy. These receptors all come from a female donor with multiple sclerosis, enrolled in a pregnancy study.

The chain recombines TRBV27 with TRBJ1-2, with TRBD1 matching 9 bases. This CDR3 region has 13 residues. V gave up 3 bases and J gave up 6 bases; unmatched junction bases: 2. Per the germline V gene, CDR1 is MNHEY and CDR2 is SMNVEV (reference sequence). The CDR3 nucleotides read TGTGCCAGCAGTTTGGGGACAGGGAATGGCTACACCTTC. Translated, it gives CASSLGTGNGYTF.

V usage is TRBV11-2 and J usage is TRBJ2-7; 11 bases map to TRBD2. Germline lookup yields CDR1 SGHAT and CDR2 FQNNGV. The CDR3 consists of 15 residues. V lost 1 base and J lost 3; bases outside the gene matches: 2. CDR3 in amino acids: CASSLVLAGVYEQYF. The DNA for the CDR3 is TGTGCCAGCAGCTTAGTACTAGCGGGGGTCTACGAGCAGTACTTC.

A few counts support this clone. The chain combines TRBV27 with TRBJ2-7, with unresolved D. Trimming removed 0 bases at V and 5 bases at J, with 8 bases between. The CDR3 has 13 residues. Germline V gives CDR1 MNHEY, CDR2 SMNVEV (reference sequence). The CDR3 reads CASSLSRLNEQYF. CDR3 bases: TGTGCCAGCAGTTTATCGCGATTGAACGAGCAGTACTTC.

V usage is TRBV5-6 and J usage is TRBJ2-1; D possibly corresponds to TRBD2 (5 bases). Trimming took 4 bases from V and 9 from J, leaving 14 bases between them. CDR3 length equals 13 residues. The germline V gene encodes CDR1 SGHDT and CDR2 YYEEEE. The CDR3 nucleotides read TGTGCCAGCAGCGAGGGCTCGCCAGGTGAGCAGTTCTTC. It is translated as CASSEGSPGEQFF. Looking up the rest from reference TRBV5-6 and TRBJ2-1 gives the full variable domain: DAGVTQSPTHLIKTRGQQVTLRCSPKSGHDTVSWYQQALGQGPQFIFQYYEEEERQRGNFPDRFSGHQFPNYSSELNVNALLLGDSALYLCASSEGSPGEQFFGPGTRLTVL.

V gene TRBV23-1 combines with J gene TRBJ1-6; D unresolved. Being an ORF, TRBV23-1 has a function that is uncertain. The length of the CDR3 is 19 residues. The germline V and J ends were trimmed by 0 bases and 0 bases, with 15 bases remaining between them. CDR3 amino acids: CASSQSAGRRDSYNSPLHF. The CDR3 nucleotides are TGCGCCAGCAGTCAATCTGCCGGGAGACGGGACTCCTATAATTCACCCCTCCACTTT.

The chain employs TRBV19 and TRBJ2-1; D is possibly TRBD2 (5 bases). Per the germline V gene, CDR1 is LNHDA and CDR2 is SQIVND (reference sequence). This CDR3 is 11 amino acids long. V dropped 7 bases and J dropped 5 bases, with 6 bases sitting between them. The CDR3 DNA follows: TGTGCCAGTACGGGGAACAATGAGCAGTTCTTC. Encoded protein: CASTGNNEQFF.

This clone was counted a few times. J is TRBJ2-7 and V is TRBV27; 7 bases match TRBD1. The V segment lost 5 bases and the J segment 1 base; nucleotides outside the gene matches: 5. The length of the CDR3 is 14 residues. Germline assignment: CDR1 MNHEY and CDR2 SMNVEV (reference sequence). For the CDR3, the DNA is TGTGCCAGCAGTCCAAGACAGGGTTCCTACGAGCAGTACTTC. This translates into CASSPRQGSYEQYF.

This chain connects TRBV7-3 to TRBJ2-5; 8 nucleotides align to TRBD1. The CDR3 extends over 13 amino acids. With V trimmed by 5 bases and J by 5 bases, 4 bases remained unmatched. CDR1 is SGHTA, CDR2 FQGTGA, per germline. CDR3 DNA: TGTGCCAGCAGCGCGGGACAGGCCGAGACCCAGTACTTC. This codes for CASSAGQAETQYF. Full variable domain (outside the CDR3, taken from reference TRBV7-3 and TRBJ2-5): GAGVSQTPSNKVTEKGKYVELRCDPISGHTALYWYRQSLGQGPEFLIYFQGTGAADDSGLPNDRFFAVRPEGSVSTLKIQRTERGDSAVYLCASSAGQAETQYFGPGTRLLVL.

The chain has TRBV9 and TRBJ1-2; D possibly corresponds to TRBD1 (5 bases). Trimming removed 3 bases at V and 4 bases at J, with 10 bases between. The CDR3 has 13 amino acids. Per germline, CDR1 SGDLS and CDR2 YYNGEE. CDR3 DNA sequence: TGTGCCAGCAGCGCCCAGGGTACCTATGGCTACACCTTC. Amino acid sequence: CASSAQGTYGYTF.

The table lists this clone with a count of one. The chain uses TRBV4-1 and TRBJ2-1; tentatively, D is TRBD2 (5 bases). The V gene lost 6 bases and the J gene lost 0 bases, with 18 bases spanning the gap. The CDR3 spans 17 residues. Germline V gene data show CDR1 as MGHRA and CDR2 as YSYEKL. The CDR3 DNA is TGCGCCAGCAGTGAATGGACTTCTGGCACCTCCTACAATGAGCAGTTCTTC. Translation: CASSEWTSGTSYNEQFF.

The V call is TRBV9, the J call TRBJ2-3, with TRBD2 matching 7 bases. The CDR3 length is 15 residues. The germline V gene has CDR1 SGDLS and CDR2 YYNGEE. V lost 2 bases, J lost 2 bases, and 5 bases stayed unmatched. CDR3 nucleotide sequence: TGTGCCAGCAGCGTGAGGGCGGGAGACACAGATACGCAGTATTTT. This sequence encodes CASSVRAGDTDTQYF.

The chain couples TRBV7-8 to TRBJ2-3; 13 nucleotides line up with TRBD2. Trimming at V came to 5 bases and at J to 0 bases, leaving 5 bases not matched to a gene. CDR1 is SGHVS and CDR2 is FQNEAQ in the germline V gene. The CDR3 is 17 residues long. The CDR3 loop is CASSPWTSGSSTDTQYF. CDR3 bases: TGTGCCAGCAGCCCATGGACTAGCGGGAGCAGCACAGATACGCAGTATTTT.

This sequence joins TRBV5-4 and TRBJ2-7; 10 bases agree with TRBD2. This CDR3 is built from 16 residues. Trimming at V came to 3 bases and at J to 5 bases, leaving 11 bases not matched to a gene. Germline CDR1 SGHNT, CDR2 YYREEE (reference sequence). The CDR3 DNA follows: TGTGCCAGCAGCTCGGGGACCGGGACTAGCGCCCACGAGCAGTACTTC. Amino acids: CASSSGTGTSAHEQYF.

The J gene is TRBJ2-3, the V gene TRBV7-9; 8 bases fit TRBD2. After removal of 5 bases from V and 3 bases from J, the junction contained 4 bases not matched to a gene. Germline CDR1 is SEHNR and CDR2 is FQNEAQ (reference sequence). CDR3 length: 14 residues. CDR3 nucleotides: TGTGCCAGCAGCCCGGGGGGGAGAACAGATACGCAGTATTTT. It is translated as CASSPGGRTDTQYF.

The chain is built from TRBV5-1 and TRBJ2-3; D is perhaps TRBD2 (5 bases). The germline CDR1 and CDR2 sequences are SGHRS and YFSETQ. V lost 4 bases and J 2 bases, leaving 17 bases between the germline ends. The CDR3 spans 16 residues. The CDR3 DNA reads TGCGCCAGCAGCATAGGACTCGAGCGACCCACAGATACGCAGTATTTT. Protein sequence: CASSIGLERPTDTQYF.

The chain uses TRBV27 and TRBJ1-6; 7 positions agree with TRBD1. The CDR3 runs 14 residues. CDR1 and CDR2 from the germline V gene are MNHEY and SMNVEV (reference sequence). V dropped 6 bases and J dropped 2; count of bases not matched to a gene: 1. The CDR3 sequence is CASSGQAYNSPLHF. The CDR3 DNA is TGTGCCAGCAGCGGACAGGCCTATAATTCACCCCTCCACTTT.

This clone came up once. This chain uses TRBV10-2 with TRBJ2-7, with D unresolved. V shed 3 bases and J shed 4 bases, with 10 bases lying between them. The CDR3 covers 13 residues. The germline CDR1 and CDR2 sequences are WSHSY and SAAADI. The CDR3 sequence: CASSDYSFYEQYF. CDR3 nucleotide sequence: TGCGCCAGCAGTGATTACAGCTTTTACGAGCAGTACTTC.